The rows below give T cell receptor beta chains drawn from one sample of a study of brain T cells in children with intractable seizures. Clones were read by immunoSEQ multiplex PCR, and TCRdb kept only the in-frame ones, dropping some. Of 1,500 to 2,500 clones in the sample, more than 75% were seen once. The material sequenced was resected brain tissue, taken at surgery. The receptors shown here come from a girl aged 2-10 years with tuberous sclerosis and intractable seizures. The conserved cysteine and the conserved F or W are not part of the CDR3 here.

>TRBJ2-7|TRBV4-1
ASSQAGSYEQY
>TRBJ1-1|TRBV6-5
ASSYSGTGAEAF
>TRBJ1-4|TRBV3-1/TRBV3-2
ASSHEQGRGNEKLF
>TRBJ2-7|TRBV25-1
ASSRTATYEQY
>TRBJ1-2|TRBV14
ASSPEDRYGYT
>TRBJ2-3|TRBV14
ASSQIRWGASSTDTQY
>TRBJ1-4|TRBV15
ATSRDRQGAEKLF
>TRBJ1-1|TRBV6-5
ASRDPLSTEAF
>TRBJ2-7|TRBV7-8
ASSHPTTGRNYEQY
>TRBJ1-1|TRBV15
ATSSPRSLNTEAF
>TRBJ2-2|TRBV9
ASSVATTGELF
>TRBJ2-5|TRBV2
ASSRLAGVMQETQY
>TRBJ2-2|TRBV4-2
ASSQRGARDTGELF
>TRBJ2-7|TRBV5-6
ASSLGGDGTYEQY
>TRBJ1-1|TRBV6-5
ASSSSGVEAF
>TRBJ2-3|TRBV19
ASSYGEYSDTQY
>TRBJ2-2|TRBV7-2
ASSPSRLMNTGELF
>TRBJ1-1|TRBV2
ASTKGGWTEAF
>TRBJ2-1|TRBV6-5
ASSLIPDRNNEQF
>TRBJ2-6|TRBV7-6
ASSSTVDGDSGANVLT
>TRBJ2-1|TRBV4-1
ASISEGRPRDNEQF
>TRBJ2-4|TRBV6-4
ASSGSGTVKNIQY
>TRBJ2-3|TRBV5-4
ASSPSGGVTDTQY
>TRBJ2-3|TRBV5-1
ASSLDSGGTDTQY